This TCR beta chain was recovered during a study of T cell repertoires in cytomegalovirus infection. One entry per CDR3 protein, called by TCRdb with MiXCR from the reads. The sample carries under 800,000 distinct CDR3 sequences, roughly a quarter recorded once. V was clipped by 0 bases and J by 8 bases, with 22 bases between them. This CDR3 is 17 amino acids long. CDR1 and CDR2 (germline): DFQATT, SNEGSKA (reference sequence). This clonotype was detected only a few times. Sequencing was performed on CD8+ T cells from PBMCs. The TCR sequence derives from a human donor in good health (CMV status not recorded). Some clones in this sample may be carry-over from other donors' samples. The gene calls are TRBV20-1 and TRBJ1-4; D is possibly TRBD1 (5 bases). The CDR3, as DNA: TGCAGTGCTAGAGACCTGGACGGAGGGACGAGAGGCGAAAAACTGTTTTTT. Encoded protein: CSARDLDGGTRGEKLFF.